This is a list of T cell receptor beta chains from one sample in a study of control samples from healthy donors and cancer patients. Profiled with immunoSEQ multiplex PCR; TCRdb holds only in-frame clones, not every one. The sample records tens of thousands of clones, 90% to 95% being singletons. What was sequenced was blood. The receptors derive from a woman under 30 in good health. CDR3s include the opening cysteine and the closing phenylalanine or tryptophan. D genes are given only for firm matches.

CDR3 DNA: TGTGCCAGCAGTCCTAACCAATCACGAACGGGCTACACCTTC
CDR3 protein: CASSPNQSRTGYTF
D gene: .
V gene: TRBV27
J gene: TRBJ1-2

CDR3 DNA: TGTGCCAGCAGCTTGGTTTTCGGCGGGAGTGGTGAGCAGTTCTTC
CDR3 protein: CASSLVFGGSGEQFF
D gene: TRBD2
V gene: TRBV7-6
J gene: TRBJ2-1

CDR3 DNA: TGTGCTACCCTCCTGGACACTCCCTATGGCTACACCTTC
CDR3 protein: CATLLDTPYGYTF
D gene: .
V gene: TRBV2
J gene: TRBJ1-2

CDR3 DNA: TGTGCTAGTGGTTTGGTTCGGGGGACGCAGTATTTT
CDR3 protein: CASGLVRGTQYF
D gene: .
V gene: TRBV12-5
J gene: TRBJ2-3

CDR3 DNA: TGTGCCAGCAGCTTACTAGGCGGGTCCCTTGGCTACACCTTC
CDR3 protein: CASSLLGGSLGYTF
D gene: .
V gene: TRBV7-9
J gene: TRBJ1-2

CDR3 DNA: TGTGCCAGCAGTTTTCCGAACCTCTCCTACAATGAGCAGTTCTTC
CDR3 protein: CASSFPNLSYNEQFF
D gene: .
V gene: TRBV28
J gene: TRBJ2-1

CDR3 DNA: TGTGCCAGCAGCTTCGTCAGCTCTGGAAACACCATATATTTT
CDR3 protein: CASSFVSSGNTIYF
D gene: .
V gene: TRBV7-8
J gene: TRBJ1-3

CDR3 DNA: TGTGCCAGCAGCACCCCCCTCCGGGAAGACAGGGGCCCATTAAGGACTGAAGCTTTCTTT
CDR3 protein: CASSTPLREDRGPLRTEAFF
D gene: .
V gene: TRBV21-1
J gene: TRBJ1-1

CDR3 DNA: TGTGCCAGCAGCCCCGGCGGGGGAGGATACACCGGGGAGCTGTTTTTT
CDR3 protein: CASSPGGGGYTGELFF
D gene: TRBD2
V gene: TRBV7-2
J gene: TRBJ2-2

CDR3 DNA: TGTGCCAGCAGTTCGGAGGAAGAGACCCAGTACTTC
CDR3 protein: CASSSEEETQYF
D gene: .
V gene: TRBV3-1/TRBV3-2
J gene: TRBJ2-5

CDR3 DNA: TGTGCCAGCAGCTTGTCGGACAGTCTTGGCCGAGAGACCCAGTACTTC
CDR3 protein: CASSLSDSLGRETQYF
D gene: .
V gene: TRBV11-3
J gene: TRBJ2-5

CDR3 DNA: TGCGCCAGCAGCCGCGCGTCCTCTGGAAACACCATATATTTT
CDR3 protein: CASSRASSGNTIYF
D gene: .
V gene: TRBV5-1
J gene: TRBJ1-3

CDR3 DNA: TGTGCCAGCAGGCGGGACTACCTCCGAGAGACCCAGTACTTC
CDR3 protein: CASRRDYLRETQYF
D gene: TRBD2
V gene: TRBV6-5
J gene: TRBJ2-5

CDR3 DNA: TGCAGCGTCGCCGGCGGGCCGTATGGCTACACCTTC
CDR3 protein: CSVAGGPYGYTF
D gene: .
V gene: TRBV29-1
J gene: TRBJ1-2

CDR3 DNA: TGTGCCAGCAGCCAAGAGTATGACAGCTACGAGCAGTACTTC
CDR3 protein: CASSQEYDSYEQYF
D gene: .
V gene: TRBV14
J gene: TRBJ2-7